This is a list of T cell receptor beta chains from one sample in a study of response to subunit inactivated influenza vaccine. From the RT-PCR reads, TCRdb called clonotypes with MiXCR, one entry per CDR3 protein. The repertoire has over 650,000 distinct CDR3 sequences, roughly 20% of them found once; the top ten carry approximately 11%. The sample was PBMCs from blood, taken about 5 days after vaccination. These receptor sequences come from a man in his fifties who received an inactivated influenza vaccine. CDR3s include the opening cysteine and the closing phenylalanine or tryptophan. Fields, in order: J gene, V gene, CDR3 length, CDR3 protein.

J gene: TRBJ2-2; V gene: TRBV6-2/TRBV6-3; CDR3 length: 14; CDR3 protein: CASSWDGYTGELFF
J gene: TRBJ1-5; V gene: TRBV7-8; CDR3 length: 16; CDR3 protein: CASSPGRGFSNQPQHF
J gene: TRBJ2-1; V gene: TRBV7-9; CDR3 length: 17; CDR3 protein: CASSSGSGTRNYNEQFF
J gene: TRBJ1-2; V gene: TRBV5-1; CDR3 length: 15; CDR3 protein: CASSLRDRSNYGYTF
J gene: TRBJ2-7; V gene: TRBV29-1; CDR3 length: 17; CDR3 protein: CSVERWTSHGDSYEQYF
J gene: TRBJ2-7; V gene: TRBV20-1; CDR3 length: 14; CDR3 protein: CSANVGTGVYEQYF
J gene: TRBJ2-6; V gene: TRBV12-3/TRBV12-4; CDR3 length: 17; CDR3 protein: CASRSGQGLSGANVLTF
J gene: TRBJ2-1; V gene: TRBV7-2; CDR3 length: 16; CDR3 protein: CASSSLSGGYYNEQFF
J gene: TRBJ2-1; V gene: TRBV7-2; CDR3 length: 13; CDR3 protein: CASSLEGFYEQFF
J gene: TRBJ2-5; V gene: TRBV7-9; CDR3 length: 16; CDR3 protein: CASSFFRGPKPETQYF
J gene: TRBJ1-1; V gene: TRBV9; CDR3 length: 15; CDR3 protein: CASSTLAGIGTEAFF
J gene: TRBJ2-7; V gene: TRBV6-2/TRBV6-3; CDR3 length: 16; CDR3 protein: CASSKRTSGMFYEQYF
J gene: TRBJ2-3; V gene: TRBV7-9; CDR3 length: 15; CDR3 protein: CASSLTGGVADTQYF
J gene: TRBJ1-1; V gene: TRBV10-3; CDR3 length: 13; CDR3 protein: CAISPQRSELAFF
J gene: TRBJ1-5; V gene: TRBV12-3/TRBV12-4; CDR3 length: 14; CDR3 protein: CASSRTARNQPQHF
J gene: TRBJ2-7; V gene: TRBV10-3; CDR3 length: 13; CDR3 protein: CAISETDSKEQYF
J gene: TRBJ2-1; V gene: TRBV20-1; CDR3 length: 11; CDR3 protein: CSANREYEQFF
J gene: TRBJ2-5; V gene: TRBV24-1; CDR3 length: 16; CDR3 protein: CATSNPAGGLQETQYF
J gene: TRBJ2-7; V gene: TRBV28; CDR3 length: 15; CDR3 protein: CASRFGTGATYEQYF